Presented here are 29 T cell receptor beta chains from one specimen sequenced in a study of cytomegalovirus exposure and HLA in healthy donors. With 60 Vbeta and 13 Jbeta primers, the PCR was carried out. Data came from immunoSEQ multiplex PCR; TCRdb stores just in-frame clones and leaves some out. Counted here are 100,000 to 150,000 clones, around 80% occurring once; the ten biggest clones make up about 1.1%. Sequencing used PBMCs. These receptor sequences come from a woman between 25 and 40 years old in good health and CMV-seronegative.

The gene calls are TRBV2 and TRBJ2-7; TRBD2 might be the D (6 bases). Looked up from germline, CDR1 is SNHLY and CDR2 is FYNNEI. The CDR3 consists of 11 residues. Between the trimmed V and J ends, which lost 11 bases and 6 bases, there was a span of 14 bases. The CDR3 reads CAGRLGGEQYF. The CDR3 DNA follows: TGTGCCGGTAGGCTGGGAGGCGAGCAGTACTTC.

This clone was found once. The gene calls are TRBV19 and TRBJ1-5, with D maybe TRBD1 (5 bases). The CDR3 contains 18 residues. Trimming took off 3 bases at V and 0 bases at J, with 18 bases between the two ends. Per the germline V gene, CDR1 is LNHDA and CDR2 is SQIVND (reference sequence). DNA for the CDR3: TGTGCCAGTAGTATGGTTTTCATAATGGGGCATAGCAATCAGCCCCAGCATTTT. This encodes CASSMVFIMGHSNQPQHF.

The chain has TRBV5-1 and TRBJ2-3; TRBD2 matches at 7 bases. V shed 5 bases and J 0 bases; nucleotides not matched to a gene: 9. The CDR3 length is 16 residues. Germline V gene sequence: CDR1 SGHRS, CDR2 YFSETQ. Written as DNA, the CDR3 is TGCGCCAGCAGTTATGGCCTAGCGGTTAGCACAGATACGCAGTATTTT. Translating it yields CASSYGLAVSTDTQYF.

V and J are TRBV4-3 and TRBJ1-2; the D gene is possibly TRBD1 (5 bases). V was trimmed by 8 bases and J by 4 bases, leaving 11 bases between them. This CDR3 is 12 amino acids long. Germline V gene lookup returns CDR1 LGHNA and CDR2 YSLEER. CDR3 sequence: CASGGAIYGYTF. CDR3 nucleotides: TGCGCCAGCGGCGGGGCCATCTATGGCTACACCTTC.

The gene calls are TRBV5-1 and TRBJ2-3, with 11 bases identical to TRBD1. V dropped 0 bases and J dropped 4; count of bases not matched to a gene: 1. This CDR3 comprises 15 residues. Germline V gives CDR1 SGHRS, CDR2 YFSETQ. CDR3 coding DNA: TGCGCCAGCAGCTTGGCGGGACAGGGGGCAGATACGCAGTATTTT. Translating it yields CASSLAGQGADTQYF.

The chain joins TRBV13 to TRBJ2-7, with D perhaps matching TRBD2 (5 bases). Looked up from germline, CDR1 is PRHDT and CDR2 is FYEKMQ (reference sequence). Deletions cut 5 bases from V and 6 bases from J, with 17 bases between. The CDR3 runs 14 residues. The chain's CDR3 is CASSQTEGGSEQYF. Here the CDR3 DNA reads TGTGCCAGCAGCCAAACGGAAGGAGGTTCCGAGCAGTACTTC.

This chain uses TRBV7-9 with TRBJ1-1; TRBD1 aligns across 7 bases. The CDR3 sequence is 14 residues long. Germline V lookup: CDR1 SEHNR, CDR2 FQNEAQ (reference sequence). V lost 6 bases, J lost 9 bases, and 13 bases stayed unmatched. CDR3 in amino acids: CASSRDSGLRKAFF. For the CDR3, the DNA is TGTGCCAGCAGTCGGGACAGTGGGCTGAGAAAAGCTTTCTTT.

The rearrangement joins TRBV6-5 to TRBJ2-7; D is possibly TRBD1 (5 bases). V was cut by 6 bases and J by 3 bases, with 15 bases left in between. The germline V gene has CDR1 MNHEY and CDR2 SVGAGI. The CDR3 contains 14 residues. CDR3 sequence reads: CASRRTTGGYEQYF. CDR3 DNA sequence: TGTGCCAGCAGAAGGACAACGGGTGGCTACGAGCAGTACTTC.

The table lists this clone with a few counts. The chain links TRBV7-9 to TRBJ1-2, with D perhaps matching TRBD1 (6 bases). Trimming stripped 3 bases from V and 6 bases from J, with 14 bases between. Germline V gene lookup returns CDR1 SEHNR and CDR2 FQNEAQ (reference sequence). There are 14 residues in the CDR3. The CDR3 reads CASSFITGSNGYTF. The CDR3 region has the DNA TGTGCCAGCAGCTTCATTACAGGGTCCAATGGCTACACCTTC.

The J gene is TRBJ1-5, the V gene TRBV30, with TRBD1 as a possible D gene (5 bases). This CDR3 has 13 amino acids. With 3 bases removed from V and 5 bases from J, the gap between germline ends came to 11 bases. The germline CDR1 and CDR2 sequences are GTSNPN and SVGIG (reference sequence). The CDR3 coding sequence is TGTGCCTGGAGCCCGGGGGGTTATCAGCCCCAGCATTTT. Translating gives CAWSPGGYQPQHF.

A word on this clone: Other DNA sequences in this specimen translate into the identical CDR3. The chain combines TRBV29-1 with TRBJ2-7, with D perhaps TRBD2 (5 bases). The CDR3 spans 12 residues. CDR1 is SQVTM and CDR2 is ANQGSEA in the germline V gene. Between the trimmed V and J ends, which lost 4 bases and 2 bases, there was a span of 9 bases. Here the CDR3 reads CSVGTGTYEQYF. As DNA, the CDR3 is TGCAGCGTTGGGACCGGGACCTACGAGCAGTACTTC.

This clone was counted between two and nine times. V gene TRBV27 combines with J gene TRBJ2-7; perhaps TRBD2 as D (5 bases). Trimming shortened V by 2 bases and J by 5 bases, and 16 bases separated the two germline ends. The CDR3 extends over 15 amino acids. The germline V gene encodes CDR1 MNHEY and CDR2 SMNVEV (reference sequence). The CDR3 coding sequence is TGTGCCAGCAGTTTAGCCCTTCAGCGGTACAACGAGCAGTACTTC. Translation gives CASSLALQRYNEQYF.

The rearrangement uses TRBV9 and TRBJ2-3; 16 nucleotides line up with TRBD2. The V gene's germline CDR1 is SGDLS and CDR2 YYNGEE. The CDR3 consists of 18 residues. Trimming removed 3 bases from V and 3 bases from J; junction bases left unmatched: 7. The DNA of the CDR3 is TGTGCCAGCAGCGCCTCCGGGACTAGCGGGGGGGGGACAGATACGCAGTATTTT. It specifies CASSASGTSGGGTDTQYF.

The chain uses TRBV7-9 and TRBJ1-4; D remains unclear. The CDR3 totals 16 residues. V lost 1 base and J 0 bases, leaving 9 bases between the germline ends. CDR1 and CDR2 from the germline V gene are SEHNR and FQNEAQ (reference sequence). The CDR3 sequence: CASSLVQSATNEKLFF. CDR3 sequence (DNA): TGTGCCAGCAGCTTAGTACAGTCAGCAACTAATGAAAAACTGTTTTTT.

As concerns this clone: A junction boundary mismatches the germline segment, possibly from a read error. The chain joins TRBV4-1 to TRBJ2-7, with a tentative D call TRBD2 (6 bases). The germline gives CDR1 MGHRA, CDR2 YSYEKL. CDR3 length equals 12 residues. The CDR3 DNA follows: TGCGCCGGCAGCCAGAGCGGGCAAGAGCAGTACTTC. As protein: CAGSQSGQEQYF.

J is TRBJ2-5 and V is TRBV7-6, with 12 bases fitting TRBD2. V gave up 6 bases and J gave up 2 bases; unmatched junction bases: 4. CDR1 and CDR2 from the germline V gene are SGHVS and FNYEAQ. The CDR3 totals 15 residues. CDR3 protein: CASRRTSGIQETQYF. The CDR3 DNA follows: TGTGCCAGCAGGAGGACTAGCGGGATACAAGAGACCCAGTACTTC.

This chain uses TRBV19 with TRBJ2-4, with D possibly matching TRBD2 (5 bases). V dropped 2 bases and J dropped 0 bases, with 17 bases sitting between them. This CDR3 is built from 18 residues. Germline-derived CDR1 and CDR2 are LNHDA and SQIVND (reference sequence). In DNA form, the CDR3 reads TGTGCCAGTAGTATACGCCTTCTAGCTTCTATAGCCAAAAACATTCAGTACTTC. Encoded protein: CASSIRLLASIAKNIQYF.

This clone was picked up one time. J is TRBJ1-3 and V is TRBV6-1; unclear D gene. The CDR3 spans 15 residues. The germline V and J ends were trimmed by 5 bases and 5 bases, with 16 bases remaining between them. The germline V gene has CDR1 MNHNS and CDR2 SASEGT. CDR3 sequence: CASSNSQAYRNTIYF. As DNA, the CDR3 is TGTGCCAGCAGTAATTCCCAGGCGTACCGAAACACCATATATTTT.

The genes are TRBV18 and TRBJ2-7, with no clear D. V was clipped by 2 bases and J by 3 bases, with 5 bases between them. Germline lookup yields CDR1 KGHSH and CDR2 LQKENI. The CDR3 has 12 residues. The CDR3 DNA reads TGTGCCAGCTCACCAAGCATCTACGAGCAGTACTTC. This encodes CASSPSIYEQYF.

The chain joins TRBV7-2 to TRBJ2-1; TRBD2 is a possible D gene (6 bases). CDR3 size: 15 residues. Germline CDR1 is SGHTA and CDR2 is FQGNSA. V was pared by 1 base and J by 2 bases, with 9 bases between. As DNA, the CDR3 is TGTGCCAGCAGCTTAGATACGGGAGCCTACAATGAGCAGTTCTTC. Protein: CASSLDTGAYNEQFF.

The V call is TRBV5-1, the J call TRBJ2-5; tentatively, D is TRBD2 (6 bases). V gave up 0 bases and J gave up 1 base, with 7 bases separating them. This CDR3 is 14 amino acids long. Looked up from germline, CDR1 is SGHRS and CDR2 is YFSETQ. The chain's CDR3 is CASSLGTTQETQYF. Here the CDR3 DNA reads TGCGCCAGCAGCTTGGGGACTACCCAAGAGACCCAGTACTTC. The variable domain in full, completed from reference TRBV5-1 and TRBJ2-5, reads KAGVTQTPRYLIKTRGQQVTLSCSPISGHRSVSWYQQTPGQGLQFLFEYFSETQRNKGNFPGRFSGRQFSNSRSEMNVSTLELGDSALYLCASSLGTTQETQYFGPGTRLLVL.

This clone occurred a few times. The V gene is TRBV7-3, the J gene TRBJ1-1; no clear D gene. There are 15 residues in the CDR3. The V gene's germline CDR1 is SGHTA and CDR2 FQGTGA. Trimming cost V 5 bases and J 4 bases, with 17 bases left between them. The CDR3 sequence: CASSPSGRRGTEAFF. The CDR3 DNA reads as TGTGCCAGCAGCCCCTCAGGCCGACGGGGCACTGAAGCTTTCTTT.

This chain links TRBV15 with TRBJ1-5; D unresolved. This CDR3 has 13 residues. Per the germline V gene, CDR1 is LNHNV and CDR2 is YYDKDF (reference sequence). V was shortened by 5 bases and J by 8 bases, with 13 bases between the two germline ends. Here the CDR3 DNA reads TGTGCCACCAGCCCTCAAAGGAGGGAGCCCCAGCATTTT. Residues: CATSPQRREPQHF. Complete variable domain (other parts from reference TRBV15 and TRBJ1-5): DAMVIQNPRYQVTQFGKPVTLSCSQTLNHNVMYWYQQKSSQAPKLLFHYYDKDFNNEADTPDNFQSRRPNTSFCFLDIRSPGLGDTAMYLCATSPQRREPQHFGDGTRLSIL.

The DNA for the CDR3 is TGCAGCGTTCGCCCAGGGCAGGAGGGCTATGGCTACACCTTC. This encodes CSVRPGQEGYGYTF. The genes are TRBV29-1 and TRBJ1-2; weak D call: TRBD1 (5 bases). Germline CDR1 is SQVTM and CDR2 is ANQGSEA. The V gene lost 5 bases and the J gene lost 4 bases, with 17 bases spanning the gap. This CDR3 is 14 amino acids long.

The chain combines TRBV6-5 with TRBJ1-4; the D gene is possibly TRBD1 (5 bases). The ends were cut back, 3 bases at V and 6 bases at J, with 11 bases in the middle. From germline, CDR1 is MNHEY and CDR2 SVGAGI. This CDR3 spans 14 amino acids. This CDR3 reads CASSYGQGYEKLFF. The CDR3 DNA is TGTGCCAGCAGTTATGGGCAGGGATATGAAAAACTGTTTTTT.

CDR3: CASSQEVEGAYEQYF. As DNA, the CDR3 is TGCGCCAGCAGCCAAGAGGTCGAGGGGGCCTACGAGCAGTACTTC. The chain has TRBV4-3 and TRBJ2-7; a possible D gene is TRBD1 (6 bases). Germline V gives CDR1 LGHNA, CDR2 YSLEER. Between the trimmed V and J ends, which lost 0 bases and 2 bases, there was a span of 11 bases. This CDR3 region has 15 residues.

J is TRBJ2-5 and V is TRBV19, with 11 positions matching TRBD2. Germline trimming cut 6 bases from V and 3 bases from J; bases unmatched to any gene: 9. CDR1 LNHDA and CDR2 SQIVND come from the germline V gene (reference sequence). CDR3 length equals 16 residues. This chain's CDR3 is CASSLQWGLAEETQYF. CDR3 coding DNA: TGTGCCAGTAGCCTTCAATGGGGACTAGCGGAAGAGACCCAGTACTTC. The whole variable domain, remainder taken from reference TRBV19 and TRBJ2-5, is DGGITQSPKYLFRKEGQNVTLSCEQNLNHDAMYWYRQDPGQGLRLIYYSQIVNDFQKGDIAEGYSVSREKKESFPLTVTSAQKNPTAFYLCASSLQWGLAEETQYFGPGTRLLVL.

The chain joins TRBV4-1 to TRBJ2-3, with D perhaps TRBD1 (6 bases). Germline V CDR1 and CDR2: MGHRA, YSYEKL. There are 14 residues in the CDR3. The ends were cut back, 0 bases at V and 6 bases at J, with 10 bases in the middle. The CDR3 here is CASSQDQGPDTQYF. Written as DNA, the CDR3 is TGCGCCAGCAGCCAAGATCAGGGGCCCGATACGCAGTATTTT.

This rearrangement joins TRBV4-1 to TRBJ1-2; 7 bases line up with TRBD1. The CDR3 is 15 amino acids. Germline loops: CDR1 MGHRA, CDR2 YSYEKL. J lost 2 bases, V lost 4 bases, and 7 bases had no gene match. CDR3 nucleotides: TGCGCCAGCAGCCCTAACTCAGGGGGGAACTATGGCTACACCTTC. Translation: CASSPNSGGNYGYTF.